What follows are 24 T cell receptor beta chains derived from one specimen sequenced in a study of CD8 T cells in Susac syndrome. Random hexamers were used to reverse transcribe the RNA input (about 0.5 to 1 ug). TCRdb fed the immunoSEQ multiplex PCR reads into MiXCR, producing one record per CDR3 protein. The sample contains a few hundred thousand distinct CDR3 sequences, approximately 85% of which appear only once. Sequenced material: CD8+ T cells from PBMCs. Source of these receptors: a human donor with multiple sclerosis.

The J gene is TRBJ2-1, the V gene TRBV7-9; D may be TRBD2 (6 bases). Looked up from germline, CDR1 is SEHNR and CDR2 is FQNEAQ (reference sequence). The germline V and J ends were trimmed by 5 bases and 2 bases, with 13 bases remaining between them. The CDR3 length is 15 residues. This CDR3 is CASSPRAGTYNEQFF. In DNA form, the CDR3 reads TGTGCCAGCAGCCCCCGAGCGGGTACCTACAATGAGCAGTTCTTC.

The chain carries TRBV30 and TRBJ2-1; the match to TRBD2 covers 13 bases. CDR3 length: 15 amino acids. J was trimmed by 4 bases and V by 0 bases; bases with no gene match: 0. In germline, CDR1 is GTSNPN, CDR2 SVGIG (reference sequence). The DNA for the CDR3 is TGTGCCTGGAGTGTACTAGCGGGAGGGTACAATGAGCAGTTCTTC. Protein: CAWSVLAGGYNEQFF.

V usage is TRBV5-1 and J usage is TRBJ2-1; TRBD2 is a possible D gene (6 bases). The CDR3 is 15 residues long. Germline CDR1 is SGHRS and CDR2 is YFSETQ. V was cut by 4 bases and J by 4 bases, with 15 bases left in between. CDR3: CASSAYRDSYNEQFF. The CDR3, as DNA: TGCGCCAGCAGCGCTTACCGGGACTCTTACAATGAGCAGTTCTTC.

V and J are TRBV20-1 and TRBJ2-5, with TRBD2 matching 8 bases. The CDR3 extends over 13 amino acids. Germline V CDR1 and CDR2: DFQATT, SNEGSKA (reference sequence). V was pared by 6 bases and J by 1 base, with 4 bases of the junction left unmatched. This CDR3 is CSARLARQETQYF. In nucleotides, the CDR3 is TGCAGTGCCAGACTAGCGCGCCAAGAGACCCAGTACTTC.

This rearrangement joins TRBV12-3 or TRBV12-4 to TRBJ2-3, with TRBD1 as a possible D gene (5 bases). This CDR3 spans 15 amino acids. V shed 1 base and J shed 2 bases, with 10 bases lying between them. The CDR3 loop is CASSLGQRYTDTQYF. The CDR3 region has the DNA TGTGCCAGCAGTTTAGGACAGAGATACACAGATACGCAGTATTTT.

This clonotype was picked up a small number of times. The V and J genes are TRBV20-1 and TRBJ2-7, with D hard to call. The V end lost 0 bases, the J end lost 4 bases, and 13 bases lay between the germline ends. The germline V gene encodes CDR1 DFQATT and CDR2 SNEGSKA (reference sequence). CDR3 size: 14 residues. CDR3 sequence reads: CSARDLNGLYEQYF. The CDR3 bases are TGCAGTGCTAGAGATCTGAACGGATTGTACGAGCAGTACTTC.

The rearrangement links TRBV9 to TRBJ2-5; tentatively, D is TRBD2 (6 bases). CDR3 length: 15 residues. The germline V and J ends were trimmed by 2 bases and 2 bases, with 13 bases remaining between them. Germline V lookup: CDR1 SGDLS, CDR2 YYNGEE. This chain's CDR3 is CASSVSGSVQETQYF. The CDR3 DNA reads as TGTGCCAGCAGCGTTTCCGGGAGTGTTCAAGAGACCCAGTACTTC. The entire variable domain, with the rest obtained from reference TRBV9 and TRBJ2-5, is as follows: DSGVTQTPKHLITATGQRVTLRCSPRSGDLSVYWYQQSLDQGLQFLIQYYNGEERAKGNILERFSAQQFPDLHSELNLSSLELGDSALYFCASSVSGSVQETQYFGPGTRLLVL.

The chain combines TRBV7-8 with TRBJ1-2, with unresolved D. V lost 4 bases and J 4 bases, leaving 7 bases between the germline ends. The CDR3 is 12 residues long. Looked up from germline, CDR1 is SGHVS and CDR2 is FQNEAQ. The CDR3 sequence is CASSSLGYGYTF. CDR3 sequence (DNA): TGTGCCAGCAGCTCCCTAGGCTATGGCTACACCTTC.

The chain carries TRBV6-2 or TRBV6-3 and TRBJ2-3, with 7 positions matching TRBD2. Germline CDR1 MNHEY, CDR2 SVGEGT. CDR3 length equals 17 residues. The ends lost 5 bases at V and 6 bases at J; junction bases unmatched: 17. The CDR3 spells CASSPGIAGPGRDTQYF. The DNA of the CDR3 is TGTGCCAGCAGTCCTGGAATAGCGGGCCCCGGACGGGATACGCAGTATTTT.

V gene TRBV9 combines with J gene TRBJ1-1; TRBD1 matches 7 bases. V dropped 3 bases and J dropped 7; count of bases not matched to a gene: 15. The CDR3 has 16 residues. Germline V gives CDR1 SGDLS, CDR2 YYNGEE. CDR3 region: CASSDVTRGNFDEAFF. Written as DNA, the CDR3 is TGTGCCAGCAGCGATGTGACCAGGGGGAACTTTGATGAAGCTTTCTTT.

The chain joins TRBV27 to TRBJ1-1; 9 positions agree with TRBD1. Unmatched junction bases numbered 4, after V lost 5 bases and J lost 3 bases. This CDR3 region has 14 residues. CDR1 is MNHEY, CDR2 SMNVEV, per germline (reference sequence). CDR3: CASSTGGADTEAFF. The CDR3 nucleotides read TGTGCCAGCAGTACAGGGGGCGCGGACACTGAAGCTTTCTTT.

This clonotype was picked up a small number of times. The chain links TRBV5-1 to TRBJ2-1; D might be TRBD1 (6 bases). Germline lookup yields CDR1 SGHRS and CDR2 YFSETQ. Trimming took 0 bases from V and 2 from J, leaving 12 bases between them. The CDR3 is 16 amino acids. CDR3 amino acids: CASSLGPGGPYNEQFF. DNA of the CDR3: TGCGCCAGCAGCTTGGGCCCTGGGGGCCCCTACAATGAGCAGTTCTTC.

The chain uses TRBV2 and TRBJ1-5; 9 nucleotides align to TRBD1. Germline CDR1 reads SNHLY; CDR2 reads FYNNEI. J was trimmed by 3 bases and V by 4 bases; bases with no gene match: 7. The CDR3 extends over 16 amino acids. The CDR3 reads CASSGTGEFLNQPQHF. CDR3 sequence (DNA): TGTGCCAGCAGTGGGACAGGGGAATTTCTCAATCAGCCCCAGCATTTT.

The chain couples TRBV2 to TRBJ2-3, with TRBD2 matching 13 bases. Germline-derived CDR1 and CDR2 are SNHLY and FYNNEI. The V gene end was trimmed by 4 bases and the J gene end by 3 bases; junction bases not matched to a gene: 7. There are 17 residues in the CDR3. The CDR3 sequence is CASSGALAGGPTDTQYF. CDR3 sequence (DNA): TGTGCCAGCAGTGGTGCACTAGCGGGAGGGCCGACAGATACGCAGTATTTT.

A single count supports this clonotype. This sequence joins TRBV3-1 and TRBJ2-1; 10 nucleotides align to TRBD2. Losses at the gene ends were 5 bases for V and 5 bases for J; bases not matched to a gene: 6. The CDR3 runs to 15 residues. Germline V gives CDR1 LGHDT, CDR2 YNNKEL (reference sequence). The CDR3 DNA follows: TGTGCCAGCAGCGAACTAGCGGGAAAAAACAATGAGCAGTTCTTC. Translating it yields CASSELAGKNNEQFF.

The chain links TRBV12-3 or TRBV12-4 to TRBJ2-1; possible D gene TRBD2, 5 bases. CDR3 size: 17 residues. V lost 4 bases to trimming and J lost 2 bases, with 18 bases between them. DNA for the CDR3: TGTGCCAGCAGTTACCTTTTAGGAACTAGGGCCTACAATGAGCAGTTCTTC. It translates to CASSYLLGTRAYNEQFF.

Comments on this clonotype: Germline and junction disagree at one end, which may indicate a read error. The chain is built from TRBV25-1 and TRBJ2-1; 11 nucleotides match TRBD2. This CDR3 has 17 residues. Germline V lookup: CDR1 MGHDK, CDR2 SYGVNS. CDR3 nucleotide sequence: TGTACCAGCAGTGAAAATATAGCGGGAGGGCCTCTGGATGAGCAGTTCTTC. It encodes CTSSENIAGGPLDEQFF.

The V call is TRBV19, the J call TRBJ2-7; no reliable D call. This CDR3 is built from 11 residues. Germline V CDR1 and CDR2: LNHDA, SQIVND (reference sequence). Between the trimmed V and J ends, which lost 3 bases and 6 bases, there was a span of 6 bases. The CDR3 DNA reads as TGTGCCAGTAGTATTACGGTCGAGCAGTACTTC. It yields the protein CASSITVEQYF. Based on the CDR3 plus reference TRBV19 and TRBJ2-7, the full variable domain is DGGITQSPKYLFRKEGQNVTLSCEQNLNHDAMYWYRQDPGQGLRLIYYSQIVNDFQKGDIAEGYSVSREKKESFPLTVTSAQKNPTAFYLCASSITVEQYFGPGTRLTVT.

V is TRBV9 and J is TRBJ2-7; perhaps TRBD1 as D (6 bases). The CDR3 covers 15 residues. From germline, CDR1 is SGDLS and CDR2 YYNGEE. Trimming left V 3 bases short and J 5 bases short, with 18 bases between. In nucleotides, the CDR3 is TGTGCCAGCAGCGGGGGCCACAGGGCACATCACGAGCAGTACTTC. It is translated as CASSGGHRAHHEQYF.

The chain has TRBV7-9 and TRBJ2-7; 7 bases match TRBD1. Unmatched junction bases numbered 8, after V lost 5 bases and J lost 4 bases. CDR3 size: 14 residues. Germline V gives CDR1 SEHNR, CDR2 FQNEAQ (reference sequence). In DNA, the CDR3 is TGTGCCAGCAGCGGAGGTGACAGGGTATACGAGCAGTACTTC. It yields the protein CASSGGDRVYEQYF.

The V and J genes are TRBV24-1 and TRBJ2-3; D might be TRBD2 (5 bases). Germline V gene lookup returns CDR1 KGHDR and CDR2 SFDVKD. The CDR3 consists of 13 residues. V lost 0 bases and J lost 15, with 15 bases in between. CDR3: CATSDLFAERNYF. In DNA, the CDR3 is TGTGCCACCAGTGATTTGTTTGCGGAGCGGAATTATTTT.

The chain couples TRBV25-1 to TRBJ1-5; no reliable D call. V lost 8 bases and J lost 1, with 21 bases in between. The CDR3 totals 17 residues. CDR1 is MGHDK, CDR2 SYGVNS, per germline. CDR3 in amino acids: CASRDGLDLMSNQPQHF. In DNA, the CDR3 is TGTGCCAGCCGCGATGGTCTGGACCTTATGAGCAATCAGCCCCAGCATTTT.

This chain connects TRBV27 to TRBJ2-7; 8 positions agree with TRBD2. The ends lost 7 bases at V and 3 bases at J; junction bases unmatched: 14. CDR1 and CDR2 (germline): MNHEY, SMNVEV (reference sequence). CDR3 length: 16 amino acids. CDR3 in DNA: TGTGCCAGCAAACCGGGACTAGGAGTGGGATTCTACGAGCAGTACTTC. Residues: CASKPGLGVGFYEQYF.

The chain has TRBV19 and TRBJ1-5; D remains ambiguous. The CDR3 loop spans 13 amino acids. Trimming removed 5 bases from V and 5 bases from J, with 10 bases in between. Germline-derived CDR1 and CDR2 are LNHDA and SQIVND (reference sequence). The CDR3 is CASSLSVYQPQHF. In nucleotides, the CDR3 is TGTGCCAGTAGTCTGTCAGTTTATCAGCCCCAGCATTTT.